The 9 T cell receptor beta chains below were found in one sample sequenced in a study of CD8 T cells in Susac syndrome. With random hexamers, reverse transcription was performed on about 0.5 to 1 ug of RNA. TCRdb fed the immunoSEQ multiplex PCR reads into MiXCR, producing one record per CDR3 protein. Here the sample spans about 300,000 distinct CDR3 sequences, 75% to 85% being singletons. Specimen: CD8+ T cells from PBMCs. The receptors originated from a human donor with multiple sclerosis.

V usage is TRBV5-5 and J usage is TRBJ2-5; D gene uncertain. Germline V gene data show CDR1 as SGHKS and CDR2 as YYEKEE (reference sequence). The CDR3 totals 13 residues. Deletions cut 4 bases from V and 3 bases from J, with 10 bases between. The CDR3 region is CASSPPIEETQYF. CDR3 sequence (DNA): TGTGCCAGCAGCCCCCCTATCGAAGAGACCCAGTACTTC.

The chain recombines TRBV6-2 or TRBV6-3 with TRBJ2-3; D is uncertain. The germline gives CDR1 MNHEY, CDR2 SVGEGT. Trimming took off 6 bases at V and 4 bases at J, with 20 bases between the two ends. The CDR3 totals 16 residues. The chain's CDR3 is CASRRTERNFADTQYF. The DNA of the CDR3 is TGTGCCAGCAGACGAACCGAGAGGAACTTCGCAGATACGCAGTATTTT.

The chain links TRBV7-9 to TRBJ1-2; 8 positions match TRBD1. This CDR3 region has 13 residues. CDR1 and CDR2 (germline): SEHNR, FQNEAQ (reference sequence). V lost 5 bases and J lost 6; bases outside the gene matches: 5. CDR3 bases: TGTGCCAGCAGCAACCAGGGGGCGCATGGCTACACCTTC. Protein: CASSNQGAHGYTF.

This chain joins TRBV29-1 and TRBJ1-2; the D is unclear. The CDR3 is 13 residues long. The germline V gene encodes CDR1 SQVTM and CDR2 ANQGSEA. V lost 1 base to trimming and J lost 1 base, with 7 bases between them. CDR3 residues: CSVEVTLNYGYTF. The CDR3 bases are TGCAGCGTTGAAGTTACGCTTAACTATGGCTACACCTTC.

The rearrangement uses TRBV9 and TRBJ2-7; perhaps TRBD2 as D (5 bases). The germline V and J ends were trimmed by 3 bases and 3 bases, with 13 bases remaining between them. The CDR3 consists of 14 residues. In germline, CDR1 is SGDLS, CDR2 YYNGEE. The CDR3 region is CASSADGGSYEQYF. The DNA of the CDR3 is TGTGCCAGCAGCGCAGACGGTGGGAGCTACGAGCAGTACTTC.

The chain uses TRBV4-3 and TRBJ2-7; D may match TRBD1 or TRBD2 (5 bases each). The CDR3 loop spans 18 amino acids. Germline V gene sequence: CDR1 LGHNA, CDR2 YSLEER. V lost 1 base and J 2 bases, leaving 21 bases between the germline ends. CDR3 DNA sequence: TGCGCCAGCAGCCAAGGGTCCTCTCACACAGAGGGGACCTACGAGCAGTACTTC. Protein product: CASSQGSSHTEGTYEQYF.

V and J are TRBV25-1 and TRBJ1-4; D unresolved. Trimming removed 2 bases from V and 8 bases from J, with 6 bases in between. This CDR3 is 12 amino acids long. In germline, CDR1 is MGHDK, CDR2 SYGVNS. Written as DNA, the CDR3 is TGTGCCAGCAGTGAAGGCGGGGAAAAACTGTTTTTT. This translates into CASSEGGEKLFF.

The count of this clonotype is one. V gene TRBV7-6 combines with J gene TRBJ1-3; TRBD1 might be the D (6 bases). Trimming shortened V by 5 bases and J by 0 bases, and 14 bases separated the two germline ends. CDR3 length: 16 residues. In germline, CDR1 is SGHVS, CDR2 FNYEAQ. CDR3 bases: TGTGCCAGCAGCATAACCGGGACAAACTCTGGAAACACCATATATTTT. Translation gives CASSITGTNSGNTIYF. The whole variable domain, remainder taken from reference TRBV7-6 and TRBJ1-3, is GAGVSQSPRYKVTKRGQDVALRCDPISGHVSLYWYRQALGQGPEFLTYFNYEAQQDKSGLPNDRFSAERPEGSISTLTIQRTEQRDSAMYRCASSITGTNSGNTIYFGEGSWLTVV.

This chain uses TRBV4-3 with TRBJ2-7; TRBD2 matches 10 bases. Per the germline V gene, CDR1 is LGHNA and CDR2 is YSLEER. V was pared by 1 base and J by 3 bases, with 6 bases of the junction left unmatched. This CDR3 spans 16 amino acids. The CDR3 region is CASSQGITSGIYEQYF. The DNA of the CDR3 is TGCGCCAGCAGCCAAGGCATAACTAGCGGGATCTACGAGCAGTACTTC.